These 15 T cell receptor beta chains came from one sample sequenced in a study of cytomegalovirus exposure and HLA in healthy donors. The study ran its PCR with 60 Vbeta and 13 Jbeta primers. Generated by immunoSEQ multiplex PCR, the TCRdb table keeps only in-frame clones and is missing some. The sample has 150,000 to 200,000 clones; 77% are singletons. The specimen sequenced was PBMCs. These receptor sequences come from a woman aged 40 to 50 in good health and CMV-seropositive.

The V gene is TRBV12-5, the J gene TRBJ1-5; D is unresolved. V was pared by 2 bases and J by 0 bases, with 11 bases between. CDR3 length equals 16 residues. Germline lookup yields CDR1 LGHNT and CDR2 FRNRAP. The CDR3 region is CASGLSRGYSNQPQHF. The CDR3, as DNA: TGTGCTAGTGGTTTGTCGCGGGGATATAGCAATCAGCCCCAGCATTTT.

This clone was seen a handful of times. This chain uses TRBV19 with TRBJ2-5, with TRBD2 identical over 11 bases. The CDR3 consists of 18 residues. Germline CDR1 and CDR2: LNHDA and SQIVND (reference sequence). V lost 3 bases, J lost 7 bases, and 16 bases stayed unmatched. Here the CDR3 reads CASSIKLAGGSQVGTQYF. In nucleotides, the CDR3 is TGTGCCAGTAGTATCAAGCTAGCGGGAGGATCCCAAGTGGGGACCCAGTACTTC.

V is TRBV6-1 and J is TRBJ1-2; 8 nucleotides line up with TRBD1. The length of the CDR3 is 15 residues. Germline values: CDR1 MNHNS, CDR2 SASEGT. Trimming took 6 bases from V and 0 from J; bases not matched to a gene: 6. The CDR3 DNA follows: TGTGCCAGCAGGGACAGGGACCTTACTAACTATGGCTACACCTTC. Its translation: CASRDRDLTNYGYTF.

This clone was detected a few times. The chain uses TRBV9 and TRBJ1-1; a weak D match, TRBD1 (6 bases). The CDR3 is made up of 14 amino acids. Germline CDR1 and CDR2: SGDLS and YYNGEE. V lost 0 bases and J 5 bases, leaving 11 bases between the germline ends. The CDR3 here is CASSVGGGRTEAFF. The CDR3 DNA reads as TGTGCCAGCAGCGTAGGAGGGGGTAGGACTGAAGCTTTCTTT.

The V and J genes are TRBV9 and TRBJ2-4; 7 bases align to TRBD1. V dropped 0 bases and J dropped 1; count of bases not matched to a gene: 7. The CDR3 sequence is 17 residues long. CDR1 is SGDLS, CDR2 YYNGEE, per germline. DNA of the CDR3: TGTGCCAGCAGCGTAGCAGGAGCAGGGGGTGCCAAAAACATTCAGTACTTC. It yields the protein CASSVAGAGGAKNIQYF.

The rearrangement uses TRBV15 and TRBJ1-2, with 9 nucleotides matching TRBD1. V was clipped by 5 bases and J by 1 base; unmatched bases: 2. The CDR3 extends over 14 amino acids. Germline values: CDR1 LNHNV, CDR2 YYDKDF (reference sequence). This chain's CDR3 is CATSLDRGNYGYTF. CDR3 DNA: TGTGCCACCAGCTTGGACAGGGGTAACTATGGCTACACCTTC. The variable domain in full, completed from reference TRBV15 and TRBJ1-2, reads DAMVIQNPRYQVTQFGKPVTLSCSQTLNHNVMYWYQQKSSQAPKLLFHYYDKDFNNEADTPDNFQSRRPNTSFCFLDIRSPGLGDTAMYLCATSLDRGNYGYTFGSGTRLTVV.

The chain has TRBV30 and TRBJ1-2; maybe TRBD1 (5 bases). This CDR3 spans 11 amino acids. The germline V gene encodes CDR1 GTSNPN and CDR2 SVGIG (reference sequence). Trimming shortened V by 8 bases and J by 2 bases, and 9 bases separated the two germline ends. The DNA of the CDR3 is TGTGCCCTAGGGGTCAACTATGGCTACACCTTC. It codes for CALGVNYGYTF. The entire variable domain, with the rest obtained from reference TRBV30 and TRBJ1-2, is as follows: SQTIHQWPATLVQPVGSPLSLECTVEGTSNPNLYWYRQAAGRGLQLLFYSVGIGQISSEVPQNLSASRPQDRQFILSSKKLLLSDSGFYLCALGVNYGYTFGSGTRLTVV.

This chain joins TRBV10-2 and TRBJ1-6; TRBD1 matches 11 bases. The germline gives CDR1 WSHSY, CDR2 SAAADI. V shed 6 bases, J shed 3 bases, and the junction held 10 bases outside the gene matches. The CDR3 has 18 amino acids. The CDR3 region is CASRPRGTGGYYNSPLHF. CDR3 sequence (DNA): TGCGCCAGCAGGCCGCGGGGGACAGGGGGTTACTATAATTCACCCCTCCACTTT.

This chain joins TRBV7-7 and TRBJ2-5; D possibly corresponds to TRBD1 (6 bases). In germline, CDR1 is SSHAT, CDR2 FNYEAQ (reference sequence). This CDR3 region has 15 residues. Trimming cost V 3 bases and J 2 bases, with 13 bases left between them. The CDR3 reads CASSLGALVQETQYF. Written as DNA, the CDR3 is TGTGCCAGCAGCTTGGGGGCGTTGGTGCAAGAGACCCAGTACTTC.

This clone was recorded many times. J is TRBJ1-1 and V is TRBV19; D unresolved. The CDR3 loop spans 13 amino acids. Looked up from germline, CDR1 is LNHDA and CDR2 is SQIVND (reference sequence). V was shortened by 6 bases and J by 2 bases, with 10 bases between the two germline ends. For the CDR3, the DNA is TGTGCCAGTAGACTAGGCCTCAACACTGAAGCTTTCTTT. Translated: CASRLGLNTEAFF.

The chain recombines TRBV11-3 with TRBJ2-2; 15 positions match TRBD2. Germline lookup yields CDR1 SGHNT and CDR2 YENEEA. CDR3 size: 16 residues. V lost 3 bases to trimming and J lost 4 bases; unmatched junction nucleotides: 0. CDR3 sequence: CASSLGLAGGTGELFF. The DNA of the CDR3 is TGTGCCAGCAGCTTGGGACTAGCGGGGGGCACCGGGGAGCTGTTTTTT.

The CDR3 sequence: CASTPGPGGGEKLFF. The DNA for the CDR3 is TGTGCCAGCACCCCCGGGCCAGGGGGCGGCGAAAAACTGTTTTTT. The J gene is TRBJ1-4, the V gene TRBV28, with 8 bases that match TRBD1. CDR1 MDHEN and CDR2 SYDVKM come from the germline V gene. This CDR3 has 15 residues. With 7 bases clipped from V and 8 bases from J, the junction kept 12 bases outside the gene matches.

The chain couples TRBV7-9 to TRBJ2-2; a weak D match, TRBD1 (6 bases). CDR1 is SEHNR, CDR2 FQNEAQ, per germline (reference sequence). The CDR3 sequence is 16 residues long. The V end was cut by 5 bases, the J end by 0 bases, with 13 bases between. The CDR3, as DNA: TGTGCCAGCAGCGAGAACAGGGATTCGAACACCGGGGAGCTGTTTTTT. It yields the protein CASSENRDSNTGELFF.

The chain carries TRBV6-1 and TRBJ2-7; 7 bases are shared with TRBD1. Germline V CDR1 and CDR2: MNHNS, SASEGT. V shed 7 bases and J 3 bases; nucleotides not matched to a gene: 6. This CDR3 comprises 13 residues. This CDR3 is CASIRTGNYEQYF. In DNA, the CDR3 is TGTGCCAGCATCCGGACAGGAAACTACGAGCAGTACTTC.

This chain uses TRBV5-1 with TRBJ2-3; 10 nucleotides align to TRBD1. V trimming: 7 bases; J trimming: 6 bases; junction bases outside the gene matches: 5. This CDR3 is 13 amino acids long. Germline V gives CDR1 SGHRS, CDR2 YFSETQ. CDR3 nucleotides: TGCGCCAGCGGAGGGACAGGGGCCGATACGCAGTATTTT. Translating it yields CASGGTGADTQYF.